A single sample is the source of the 24 T cell receptor beta chains below, sequenced in a study of graft-versus-host responses after intestinal transplantation. What these receptors recognize is not known. Libraries were prepared by immunoSEQ multiplex PCR; TCRdb keeps only in-frame clonotypes and omits some of them. In the table there are some 110,000 clones, 75% to 95% of which are singletons. The material sequenced was unstimulated CD4+ T cells sorted from spleen or lymph node cells, taken before intestinal transplant. These receptors all come from a human donor who received an intestinal transplant.

CDR3: CASSHLGQLYGYTF. The CDR3 nucleotides read TGTGCCAGCAGCCATTTGGGACAGCTCTATGGCTACACCTTC. The chain has TRBV5-5 and TRBJ1-2, with 7 bases matching TRBD1. Germline CDR1 reads SGHKS; CDR2 reads YYEKEE (reference sequence). This CDR3 spans 14 amino acids. V shed 4 bases and J 4 bases; nucleotides not matched to a gene: 7.

The rearrangement links TRBV5-1 to TRBJ2-5, with 14 nucleotides matching TRBD2. CDR1 is SGHRS and CDR2 is YFSETQ in the germline V gene. The junction had 13 bases not matched to a gene; V was cut back by 4 bases and J by 5 bases. CDR3 size: 18 residues. The CDR3 nucleotides read TGCGCCAGCAGCCCGGTGGGGACTAGCGGGAGTAGGCGTGAGACCCAGTACTTC. It encodes CASSPVGTSGSRRETQYF.

The chain carries TRBV10-2 and TRBJ2-5; D is unclear. The CDR3 contains 15 residues. V was clipped by 0 bases and J by 4 bases, with 12 bases between them. CDR1 and CDR2 (germline): WSHSY, SAAADI. CDR3 nucleotides: TGCGCCAGCAGTGAGTCTCTCAGAAACACAGAGACCCAGTACTTC. Translation: CASSESLRNTETQYF.

V usage is TRBV6-1 and J usage is TRBJ1-1; 7 bases are a match to TRBD1. The CDR3 is made up of 15 amino acids. In germline, CDR1 is MNHNS, CDR2 SASEGT. J gave up 8 bases and V 3 bases, and 12 bases lay outside the gene matches. The CDR3, as DNA: TGTGCCAGCAGTGAGCGACATTGGGGACAGCCAGAAGCTTTCTTT. As protein: CASSERHWGQPEAFF.

This chain connects TRBV19 to TRBJ2-2; TRBD2 agrees at 15 bases. The CDR3 has 19 residues. The V and J ends lost 0 bases and 4 bases, in that order; junction bases with no gene match: 6. CDR1 and CDR2 (germline): LNHDA, SQIVND (reference sequence). This CDR3 reads CASSIDGGLAGGPTGELFF. The CDR3, as DNA: TGTGCCAGTAGTATAGATGGGGGACTAGCGGGGGGACCCACCGGGGAGCTGTTTTTT.

The genes are TRBV15 and TRBJ2-2, with D possibly being TRBD1 (7 bases). The CDR3 is made up of 15 amino acids. Germline-derived CDR1 and CDR2 are LNHNV and YYDKDF (reference sequence). Trimming shortened V by 5 bases and J by 7 bases, and 17 bases separated the two germline ends. In nucleotides, the CDR3 is TGTGCCACCAGCCTAGGGCAGGGGGGCCTCGGGGAGCTGTTTTTT. Its protein is CATSLGQGGLGELFF. Full variable domain (rest looked up from reference TRBV15 and TRBJ2-2): DAMVIQNPRYQVTQFGKPVTLSCSQTLNHNVMYWYQQKSSQAPKLLFHYYDKDFNNEADTPDNFQSRRPNTSFCFLDIRSPGLGDTAMYLCATSLGQGGLGELFFGEGSRLTVL.

The rearrangement uses TRBV4-2 and TRBJ1-2, with a weak D call TRBD1 (5 bases). V was shortened by 0 bases and J by 5 bases, with 13 bases between the two germline ends. This CDR3 is 15 amino acids long. Germline lookup yields CDR1 LGHNA and CDR2 YNFKEQ. The CDR3 bases are TGTGCCAGCAGCCAAGAGGGCCAGGGAGGTTATGGCTACACCTTC. This codes for CASSQEGQGGYGYTF.

Sample share makes this clone medium-sized (0.01 to 0.1%). J is TRBJ1-4 and V is TRBV19; 7 bases line up with TRBD1. With V trimmed by 5 bases and J by 4 bases, 7 bases remained unmatched. Germline CDR1 is LNHDA and CDR2 is SQIVND (reference sequence). CDR3 size: 15 residues. The CDR3 sequence is CASSATGSGNEKLFF. The CDR3 region has the DNA TGTGCCAGTAGTGCGACAGGGTCTGGTAATGAAAAACTGTTTTTT.

The rearrangement uses TRBV6-1 and TRBJ1-4; D unresolved. CDR1 is MNHNS and CDR2 is SASEGT in the germline V gene. The CDR3 is made up of 15 amino acids. The V end was cut by 6 bases, the J end by 8 bases, with 19 bases between. CDR3 amino acids: CASRGYQVLKEKLFF. CDR3 sequence (DNA): TGTGCCAGCAGGGGTTATCAGGTCTTGAAGGAAAAACTGTTTTTT.

A remark on this clone: Other nucleotide sequences in the sample specify the same CDR3. The V and J genes are TRBV30 and TRBJ1-1; weak D call: TRBD1 (5 bases). This CDR3 contains 13 residues. V lost 0 bases and J 4 bases, leaving 9 bases between the germline ends. Germline assignment: CDR1 GTSNPN and CDR2 SVGIG (reference sequence). Here the CDR3 DNA reads TGTGCCTGGAGTGTATCCGGGGGCACTGAAGCTTTCTTT. Its translation: CAWSVSGGTEAFF. Full variable domain (missing parts from reference TRBV30 and TRBJ1-1): SQTIHQWPATLVQPVGSPLSLECTVEGTSNPNLYWYRQAAGRGLQLLFYSVGIGQISSEVPQNLSASRPQDRQFILSSKKLLLSDSGFYLCAWSVSGGTEAFFGQGTRLTVV.

The V gene is TRBV27, the J gene TRBJ2-1; D is perhaps TRBD1 (5 bases). CDR1 and CDR2 from the germline V gene are MNHEY and SMNVEV (reference sequence). CDR3 length equals 15 residues. Trimming took 5 bases from V and 2 from J, leaving 13 bases between them. This CDR3 is CASSPRQSPYNEQFF. The CDR3 DNA sequence: TGTGCCAGCAGTCCCCGACAGTCCCCCTACAATGAGCAGTTCTTC.

V gene TRBV11-2 combines with J gene TRBJ1-1; D gene unclear. Looked up from germline, CDR1 is SGHAT and CDR2 is FQNNGV. The CDR3 extends over 18 amino acids. V lost 3 bases to trimming and J lost 0 bases, with 20 bases between them. In nucleotides, the CDR3 is TGTGCCAGCAGCTTCGTCGCTGGGAACCGAGGGTTGAACACTGAAGCTTTCTTT. Residues: CASSFVAGNRGLNTEAFF.

The chain couples TRBV27 to TRBJ1-5; 8 positions match TRBD1. J lost 5 bases, V lost 9 bases, and 12 bases had no gene match. Germline assignment: CDR1 MNHEY and CDR2 SMNVEV (reference sequence). The CDR3 sequence is 15 residues long. CDR3 nucleotides: TGTGCCAGAAGGAAAGACAGGGGATATGATCAGCCCCAGCATTTT. Translated, it gives CARRKDRGYDQPQHF.

The V call is TRBV28, the J call TRBJ2-2, with 8 bases identical to TRBD2. This CDR3 region has 15 residues. CDR1 is MDHEN, CDR2 SYDVKM, per germline. Trimming removed 6 bases from V and 6 bases from J; junction bases left unmatched: 9. CDR3 DNA sequence: TGTGCCAGCAGATTCCCGGGACTAGGATCCGGGGAGCTGTTTTTT. Translation: CASRFPGLGSGELFF. Complete variable domain (other parts from reference TRBV28 and TRBJ2-2): DVKVTQSSRYLVKRTGEKVFLECVQDMDHENMFWYRQDPGLGLRLIYFSYDVKMKEKGDIPEGYSVSREKKERFSLILESASTNQTSMYLCASRFPGLGSGELFFGEGSRLTVL.

The chain couples TRBV10-1 to TRBJ2-3; D is possibly TRBD2 (6 bases). Germline CDR1 reads WNHNN; CDR2 reads SYGVQD (reference sequence). The CDR3 spans 13 residues. Trimming removed 4 bases at V and 4 bases at J, with 9 bases between. CDR3 nucleotide sequence: TGCGCCAGCAGTGTCGGGGGATCAGATACGCAGTATTTT. Translation: CASSVGGSDTQYF.

This clone has only one observation. V and J are TRBV5-1 and TRBJ2-5, with D maybe TRBD2 (6 bases). The CDR3 spans 13 residues. Per the germline V gene, CDR1 is SGHRS and CDR2 is YFSETQ. V was clipped by 4 bases and J by 1 base, with 8 bases between them. In DNA form, the CDR3 reads TGCGCCAGCAGCGGAGCGGGCCAAGAGACCCAGTACTTC. Protein: CASSGAGQETQYF.

The J gene is TRBJ2-5, the V gene TRBV19, with TRBD2 matching 8 bases. The DNA end is a closer match to TRBJ2-7, so the J assignment may be wrong. This CDR3 contains 15 residues. Germline assignment: CDR1 LNHDA and CDR2 SQIVND (reference sequence). The CDR3 nucleotides are TGTGCCAGTAGTATAGGCGGGGGGCCGTTCTACGAGCAGTACTTC. This translates into CASSIGGGPFYEQYF.

The chain links TRBV6-5 to TRBJ1-5; TRBD1 matches at 8 bases. The V gene's germline CDR1 is MNHEY and CDR2 SVGAGI. There are 15 residues in the CDR3. The junction had 8 bases not matched to a gene; V was cut back by 6 bases and J by 4 bases. The CDR3 nucleotides are TGTGCCAGCAGCACCGACAGGGGACGGAATCAGCCCCAGCATTTT. Encoded protein: CASSTDRGRNQPQHF.

This clone was recorded a few times. Written as DNA, the CDR3 is TGTGCCAGCAGCTTGACAGGGGTGATCACTGAAGCTTTCTTT. Its translation is CASSLTGVITEAFF. This sequence joins TRBV5-6 and TRBJ1-1, with 7 bases lining up with TRBD1. The germline V gene encodes CDR1 SGHDT and CDR2 YYEEEE. The length of the CDR3 is 14 residues. V shed 1 base and J 4 bases; nucleotides not matched to a gene: 4.

J is TRBJ2-5 and V is TRBV30; 8 positions match TRBD1. The J call is uncertain, as TRBJ2-7 better fits the DNA end. Germline CDR1 GTSNPN, CDR2 SVGIG (reference sequence). This CDR3 contains 13 residues. The CDR3 loop is CAWSGQGGNEQYF. The DNA of the CDR3 is TGTGCCTGGAGCGGACAGGGAGGCAACGAGCAGTACTTC.

V is TRBV28 and J is TRBJ1-5, with TRBD1 as a possible D gene (5 bases). Trimming left V 2 bases short and J 7 bases short, with 12 bases between. CDR1 is MDHEN, CDR2 SYDVKM, per germline. This CDR3 region has 14 residues. The CDR3 DNA is TGTGCCAGCAGTTTAGTTAGGGGAGGACAGCCCCAGCATTTT. It is translated as CASSLVRGGQPQHF.

The chain is built from TRBV4-3 and TRBJ2-1, with TRBD1 as a possible D gene (6 bases). This CDR3 is built from 18 residues. Germline CDR1 is LGHNA and CDR2 is YSLEER. V lost 3 bases to trimming and J lost 0 bases, with 18 bases between them. The CDR3 spells CASSHAPGQTSSYNEQFF. CDR3 coding DNA: TGCGCCAGCAGCCACGCACCGGGACAAACGAGCTCCTACAATGAGCAGTTCTTC.

The rearrangement links TRBV5-1 to TRBJ2-5; D is unclear. Trimming removed 4 bases from V and 2 bases from J, with 9 bases in between. The CDR3 sequence is 13 residues long. Germline-derived CDR1 and CDR2 are SGHRS and YFSETQ. CDR3 nucleotide sequence: TGCGCCAGCAGCGTAGACACACAAGAGACCCAGTACTTC. Amino acids: CASSVDTQETQYF.

This clone has more than one count but fewer than ten. The V call is TRBV19, the J call TRBJ2-7; D is unclear. Germline CDR1 is LNHDA and CDR2 is SQIVND (reference sequence). The ends were cut back, 3 bases at V and 1 base at J, with 10 bases in the middle. CDR3 size: 14 residues. The CDR3, as DNA: TGTGCCAGTAGTATGACTCGTAGATCCTACGAGCAGTACTTC. Translation: CASSMTRRSYEQYF. Full variable domain (rest looked up from reference TRBV19 and TRBJ2-7): DGGITQSPKYLFRKEGQNVTLSCEQNLNHDAMYWYRQDPGQGLRLIYYSQIVNDFQKGDIAEGYSVSREKKESFPLTVTSAQKNPTAFYLCASSMTRRSYEQYFGPGTRLTVT.